This TCR beta chain was recorded in a study of blood T cell repertoires in COVID-19. About the research overall: Nucleic acid was either cDNA or gDNA, and it came from T cells, B-cell-depleted T cells, or PBMCs.

Germline V gene data show CDR1 as WSHSY and CDR2 as SAAADI. CDR3 length: 16 residues. Trimming left V 2 bases short and J 3 bases short, with 13 bases between. In the source study's methods: Estimates of nucleated cell counts were drawn from the amplification of reference gene primers. Libraries were prepared by immunoSEQ multiplex PCR; TCRdb keeps only in-frame clonotypes and omits some of them. V, J and clone size are those of that table, while D and trimming were read from the DNA. The repertoire includes 100,000 to 150,000 clones, about nine tenths of them detected once, and approximately 7.2% sits in the top ten.

The receptor's source is a man between 65 and 85 years old who had recovered from COVID-19. This chain links TRBV10-2 with TRBJ2-2; TRBD2 is a possible D gene (6 bases). What was sequenced was peripheral blood. The CDR3 here is CASSEEGRLDTGELFF. In DNA, the CDR3 is TGCGCCAGCAGTGAGGAGGGGAGGTTAGACACCGGGGAGCTGTTTTTT.